The rows below give T cell receptor beta chains drawn from one sample of a study of cytomegalovirus exposure and HLA in healthy donors. The assay was immunoSEQ multiplex PCR, and TCRdb's table has in-frame clones only and misses some. The sample shows 55,000 to 75,000 clones, about 68% of them seen only once. Sequencing was performed on PBMCs. The receptors were sampled from a woman in her twenties or thirties in good health and CMV-seropositive. CDR3s include the opening cysteine and the closing phenylalanine or tryptophan. A D gene is named only where the DNA matches it firmly. Size is stated for part of the rows, as once, few or many counts, or as a class when the clone is expanded.

size	D	V	J	DNA	CDR3
-	TRBD2	TRBV28	TRBJ2-2	TGTGCCAGCAGTTTCGCAGCGGGAGGGCCCGGGGAGCTGTTTTTT	CASSFAAGGPGELFF
-	-	TRBV5-4	TRBJ2-5	TGTGCCAGCAGCTTGGAAGGCGGCCAAGAGACCCAGTACTTC	CASSLEGGQETQYF
-	TRBD2	TRBV18	TRBJ2-2	TGTGCCAGCTCACCTAGCGGGGTAAACACCGGGGAGCTGTTTTTT	CASSPSGVNTGELFF
-	TRBD1	TRBV19	TRBJ1-1	TGTGCCAGTAGTGCGCAGGGTAGGGGACAGGGTATTTGGGGAGCTTTCTTT	CASSAQGRGQGIWGAFF
-	TRBD2	TRBV27	TRBJ2-1	TGTGCCAGCAGGTTGGATAGCGGGAGGGACCACTACAATGAGCAGTTCTTC	CASRLDSGRDHYNEQFF
-	TRBD2	TRBV28	TRBJ2-3	TGTGCCAGCAGTTCCGGGACTAGCGGGCGCACAGATACGCAGTATTTT	CASSSGTSGRTDTQYF
-	TRBD2	TRBV9	TRBJ2-3	TGTGCCAGCAGCGTAGGAGCGGGAGCTAGAGATACGCAGTATTTT	CASSVGAGARDTQYF
-	TRBD2	TRBV4-2	TRBJ2-1	TGTGCCAGCAGCCAAGTTACCCAGGCTAGCGGGGACAATGAGCAGTTCTTC	CASSQVTQASGDNEQFF
-	-	TRBV19	TRBJ2-7	TGTGCCAGTAGTAGGGGGGACGCCGGGGGCTACGAGCAGTACTTC	CASSRGDAGGYEQYF
few	-	TRBV5-4	TRBJ2-1	TGTGCCAGCAGCCCGGTCGGAGCCCCCAATGAGCAGTTCTTC	CASSPVGAPNEQFF
-	-	TRBV30	TRBJ2-1	TGTGCCTGGAGGCAACAGTACGATGAGCAGTTCTTC	CAWRQQYDEQFF
-	-	TRBV7-2	TRBJ2-7	TGTGCCAGCAGCTTAGACGTTTGGGCCTCCTACGAGCAGTACTTC	CASSLDVWASYEQYF
-	TRBD2	TRBV7-9	TRBJ2-1	TGTGCCAGCAGCTTAGGCCTAGCGGGAGGGAGGAGCTCCTACAATGAGCAGTTCTTC	CASSLGLAGGRSSYNEQFF
-	-	TRBV5-1	TRBJ1-1	TGCGCCAGCAGCTCCACCGGGGGAAACACTGAAGCTTTCTTT	CASSSTGGNTEAFF
many	TRBD1	TRBV7-6	TRBJ1-3	TGTGCCAGCAGCCCGAGGACAGGGGCTGCTGGTGGTGGAAACACCATATATTTT	CASSPRTGAAGGGNTIYF
few	TRBD2	TRBV10-2	TRBJ2-7	TGCGCCAGCACAGTTTCGGGGGCTAGCGGGGGGGAGCAGTACTTC	CASTVSGASGGEQYF
-	-	TRBV28	TRBJ1-4	TGTGCCAGCAGGCTAGCAGGAGGGGCTAATGAAAAACTGTTTTTT	CASRLAGGANEKLFF
-	-	TRBV5-6	TRBJ1-5	TGTGCCAGCAGCCTAGCGGGGCGTGTGCAGCCCCAGCATTTT	CASSLAGRVQPQHF
-	-	TRBV5-8	TRBJ1-2	TGTGCCAGCAGCTTGATCGAGTATGGCTACACCTTC	CASSLIEYGYTF
few	TRBD1	TRBV30	TRBJ1-1	TGTGCCTGGAGTGGATACAGGGGCACTGAAGCTTTCTTT	CAWSGYRGTEAFF
-	-	TRBV4-1	TRBJ1-5	TGCGCCAGCAGCCAAGACCGGGAGGGGAATCAGCCCCAGCATTTT	CASSQDREGNQPQHF
-	-	TRBV7-2	TRBJ2-2	TGTGCCAGCAACCCGGTCACCGGGGAGCTGTTTTTT	CASNPVTGELFF
once	TRBD2	TRBV6-5	TRBJ2-5	TGTGCCAGCAGACTTTTAGCGGGAGGGCCGGAGACCCAGTACTTC	CASRLLAGGPETQYF
-	-	TRBV5-4	TRBJ1-1	TGTGCCAGCAGCTTGGGGTCCGGGGGTACTACTGAAGCTTTCTTT	CASSLGSGGTTEAFF
few	-	TRBV2	TRBJ1-1	TGTGCCAGCAGTGAAGAGGGACCCGGACAGAACCAGAAAGTGAACACTGAAGCTTTCTTT	CASSEEGPGQNQKVNTEAFF
-	TRBD1	TRBV7-8	TRBJ2-3	TGTGCCAGCAGCGATCGGACAGGGGGCTCAGATACGCAGTATTTT	CASSDRTGGSDTQYF
-	-	TRBV14	TRBJ1-4	TGTGCCAGCAGCCGGGGAGCTAATGAAAAACTGTTTTTT	CASSRGANEKLFF
-	TRBD1	TRBV5-1	TRBJ2-3	TGCGCCAGCAGCGGACAGGGGGCAAACACAGATACGCAGTATTTT	CASSGQGANTDTQYF
few	TRBD1	TRBV7-2	TRBJ1-1	TGTGCCAGCAGCCGGGACAGGGCGAACACTGAAGCTTTCTTT	CASSRDRANTEAFF
few	-	TRBV7-6	TRBJ2-7	TGTGCCAGCAGCCCCCGGGGGGCGGGTGCCTACGAGCAGTACTTC	CASSPRGAGAYEQYF
-	TRBD1	TRBV28	TRBJ2-7	TGTGCCAGCAGTCCTGACAGGGAACCCTACGAGCAGTACTTC	CASSPDREPYEQYF
few	-	TRBV10-2	TRBJ2-7	TGCGCCAGCAGCACAGGAGGGGAGCAGTACTTC	CASSTGGEQYF
-	TRBD1	TRBV27	TRBJ1-5	TGTGCCAGCAGTTTTCGTAGCGGGACAGCTGATAGCAATCAGCCCCAGCATTTT	CASSFRSGTADSNQPQHF
-	-	TRBV11-2	TRBJ2-6	TGTGCCAGCAGCTCGGATAGGGAGATCAGCTCTGGGGCCAACGTCCTGACTTTC	CASSSDREISSGANVLTF
-	TRBD2	TRBV10-3	TRBJ2-1	TGTGCCATCAGTGACCCGGGACTAGCGGGAGCAGCTACTTATGAGCAGTTCTTC	CAISDPGLAGAATYEQFF
-	TRBD1	TRBV6-6	TRBJ1-4	TGTGCCAGCAGTTATAACAGGGGGTATGAAAAACTGTTTTTT	CASSYNRGYEKLFF
-	TRBD2	TRBV29-1	TRBJ2-1	TGCAGCGGCAGCGGAGCGGGAGGGCATTACAATGAGCAGTTCTTC	CSGSGAGGHYNEQFF
-	TRBD1	TRBV4-1	TRBJ2-7	TGCGCCAGCAGCCAAGCCGGGACAGGGCTTACCTACGAGCAGTACTTC	CASSQAGTGLTYEQYF
-	-	TRBV15	TRBJ2-7	TGTGCCACCAGCAGAGATCCGAAGGGGTCCTACGAGCAGTACTTC	CATSRDPKGSYEQYF
-	TRBD2	TRBV2	TRBJ2-1	TGTGCCAGCCTACTAGCGGGAGTCAATGAGCAGTTCTTC	CASLLAGVNEQFF
-	TRBD2	TRBV27	TRBJ2-1	TGTGCCAGCAGTTTATCGACTAGCGGGGTCAATGAGCAGTTCTTC	CASSLSTSGVNEQFF
-	TRBD1	TRBV30	TRBJ1-6	TGTGCCTGGAGTGTATTTGGACAGGGGGCTAATTCACCCCTCCACTTT	CAWSVFGQGANSPLHF
-	TRBD1	TRBV28	TRBJ2-1	TGTGCCAGCAGGGTACAGGGGGGATCCTACAATGAGCAGTTCTTC	CASRVQGGSYNEQFF
-	-	TRBV7-2	TRBJ2-7	TGTGCCAGCAGCTTTCAGGGCGTCGCCTACGAGCAGTACTTC	CASSFQGVAYEQYF